Below are 7 T cell receptor beta chains sequenced from a single sample in a study of T cell responses to AZD1222 COVID-19 vaccine. Sequenced by immunoSEQ multiplex PCR; TCRdb stores in-frame clones only, minus some. The table has roughly 100,000 clones, 88% seen once. The sequencing used peripheral blood, collected on day 0 of AZD1222 vaccination. These TCRs come from an adult in good health.

This chain connects TRBV4-3 to TRBJ1-2; 7 nucleotides align to TRBD1. CDR3 size: 14 residues. The V gene end was trimmed by 0 bases and the J gene end by 7 bases; junction bases not matched to a gene: 5. The germline gives CDR1 LGHNA, CDR2 YSLEER. The CDR3 region is CASSQDHDRVGYTF. CDR3 sequence (DNA): TGCGCCAGCAGCCAAGATCATGACAGGGTTGGCTACACCTTC.

The chain carries TRBV2 and TRBJ1-5, with 9 bases identical to TRBD1. From germline, CDR1 is SNHLY and CDR2 FYNNEI. This CDR3 contains 15 residues. V lost 4 bases, J lost 2 bases, and 3 bases stayed unmatched. CDR3 protein: CASSGQGVGNQPQHF. DNA of the CDR3: TGTGCCAGCAGTGGACAGGGGGTGGGCAATCAGCCCCAGCATTTT.

The rearrangement uses TRBV4-1 and TRBJ1-2, with 9 positions matching TRBD1. Looked up from germline, CDR1 is MGHRA and CDR2 is YSYEKL. The CDR3 runs to 18 residues. V gave up 0 bases and J gave up 5 bases; unmatched junction bases: 13. The CDR3 DNA is TGCGCCAGCAGCCAAGAGATCGGGACAGGGAATCGTAGATATGGCTACACCTTC. Its translation: CASSQEIGTGNRRYGYTF.

This clone was seen only once. CDR3: CSGGQGGYGYTF. In nucleotides, the CDR3 is TGCAGCGGTGGACAGGGTGGGTATGGCTACACCTTC. The chain has TRBV29-1 and TRBJ1-2; TRBD1 aligns across 8 bases. CDR3 length: 12 amino acids. The V and J ends lost 7 bases and 5 bases, in that order; junction bases with no gene match: 6. Germline V CDR1 and CDR2: SQVTM, ANQGSEA.

V usage is TRBV5-1 and J usage is TRBJ1-4, with D perhaps TRBD1 (5 bases). CDR1 and CDR2 from the germline V gene are SGHRS and YFSETQ. This CDR3 has 16 residues. V was trimmed by 4 bases and J by 4 bases, leaving 17 bases between them. The CDR3, as DNA: TGCGCCAGCAGCCCGACAATGGGACGGAGTAATGAAAAACTGTTTTTT. It codes for CASSPTMGRSNEKLFF.

The rearrangement links TRBV9 to TRBJ2-6, with unresolved D. This CDR3 is 16 amino acids long. CDR1 is SGDLS, CDR2 YYNGEE, per germline. Trimming pared 2 bases from V and 1 base from J, leaving 10 bases between. The CDR3 loop is CASSVAMGSGANVLTF. For the CDR3, the DNA is TGTGCCAGCAGCGTGGCAATGGGATCTGGGGCCAACGTCCTGACTTTC.

This chain links TRBV6-5 with TRBJ2-7; D is tentatively TRBD1 or TRBD2 (6 bases each). The CDR3 has 15 amino acids. The germline V and J ends were trimmed by 2 bases and 0 bases, with 11 bases remaining between them. Germline assignment: CDR1 MNHEY and CDR2 SVGAGI. CDR3 nucleotides: TGTGCCAGCAGTTACGGGGGGCGCAGCTCCTACGAGCAGTACTTC. Its translation is CASSYGGRSSYEQYF.